The clone carrying this T cell receptor (beta chain) is deemed medium-sized (0.01 to 0.1%) by its frequency. The antigen is not known. The CDR3 contains 14 residues. Germline CDR1 is SEHNR and CDR2 is FQNEAQ (reference sequence). The source of the sample is a study of T cell clusters in autoimmune cytopenias. Points from the study as a whole: Active autoimmune hepatitis patients had roughly 3-fold fewer exclusive TRB clusters than healthy donors.

One tube held mixed TRB-A and TRB-B primer pools for touch-down PCR. TCRdb re-called the multiplex PCR reads; every CDR3 protein appears as one record, without DNA. This specimen shows 450 or so distinct CDR3 sequences; the ten leading clones hold about 40%. TRB was amplified from around 250 ng of peripheral blood genomic DNA per sample. The data also belong to a second study, concerning T cell repertoires in aging, cancer and after chemotherapy. Per that study: The whole study produced a dataset of some 9 million TCR reads. Loss of evenness, beyond lost richness, contributed to age-related TCR diversity decline in cancer patients. Thymic emigration or peripheral T cell expansion may be impaired by lymphoid organ infiltration in hematological cancer.

The sample was peripheral blood. This sequence was found in a human donor with chronic lymphocytic leukemia. V usage is TRBV7-9 and J usage is TRBJ2-7. The CDR3 reads CASSLAGRHYEQYF.